These 10 T cell receptor beta chains were sequenced from one sample in a study of T cell responses to AZD1222 COVID-19 vaccine. Sequencing used immunoSEQ multiplex PCR; TCRdb keeps in-frame clones, though not all of them. The repertoire holds over 110,000 clones, with approximately 90% as singletons. The sequences come from peripheral blood, collected 28 days after the second AZD1222 dose. The receptors here all came from an adult who received the AZD1222 COVID-19 vaccine.

This sequence joins TRBV12-3 or TRBV12-4 and TRBJ2-7; no reliable D call. Trimming shortened V by 2 bases and J by 4 bases, and 6 bases separated the two germline ends. This CDR3 comprises 12 residues. CDR3 DNA sequence: TGTGCCAGCAGTTTAACAGCTTACGAGCAGTACTTC. Protein sequence: CASSLTAYEQYF.

V usage is TRBV7-2 and J usage is TRBJ2-1; 7 bases line up with TRBD1. The germline V gene has CDR1 SGHTA and CDR2 FQGNSA. The CDR3 is 15 residues long. J was trimmed by 3 bases and V by 1 base; bases with no gene match: 3. The CDR3: CASSLGGGDYNEQFF. The CDR3 region has the DNA TGTGCCAGCAGCTTAGGAGGGGGCGACTACAATGAGCAGTTCTTC.

This clone appeared a single time. The CDR3 DNA sequence: TGTGCCAGCAGTGAAACGGAAGGGAGAGGCTACACCTTC. As protein: CASSETEGRGYTF. The V and J genes are TRBV6-1 and TRBJ1-2; no clear D. Trimming left V 2 bases short and J 8 bases short, with 12 bases between. The CDR3 loop spans 13 amino acids. Germline V gene lookup returns CDR1 MNHNS and CDR2 SASEGT.

The chain combines TRBV11-1 with TRBJ1-6, with 10 bases lining up with TRBD1. The CDR3 is 15 residues long. Germline V gene sequence: CDR1 SGHAT, CDR2 FQDESV (reference sequence). V shed 3 bases and J 10 bases; nucleotides not matched to a gene: 6. CDR3: CASSFSRDRGSPLHF. The CDR3 coding sequence is TGTGCCAGCAGCTTTTCCCGGGACAGGGGATCACCCCTCCACTTT.

The CDR3, as DNA: TGCGCCAGCAGCCCCGCCGCGGATAGCAATCAGCCCCAGCATTTT. Translation gives CASSPAADSNQPQHF. This chain links TRBV4-3 with TRBJ1-5, with unresolved D. The CDR3 loop spans 15 amino acids. V dropped 4 bases and J dropped 0 bases, with 10 bases sitting between them. Germline loops: CDR1 LGHNA, CDR2 YSLEER.

V usage is TRBV5-5 and J usage is TRBJ2-2; D gene ambiguous. Trimming removed 0 bases from V and 7 bases from J, with 7 bases in between. The CDR3 covers 13 residues. CDR1 is SGHKS and CDR2 is YYEKEE in the germline V gene (reference sequence). This CDR3 is CASSLGKHGELFF. The CDR3 DNA follows: TGTGCCAGCAGCTTGGGGAAACACGGGGAGCTGTTTTTT.

This chain uses TRBV7-2 with TRBJ2-1; TRBD2 agrees at 10 bases. J was trimmed by 9 bases and V by 4 bases; bases with no gene match: 6. CDR1 is SGHTA and CDR2 is FQGNSA in the germline V gene. CDR3 length equals 14 residues. CDR3 residues: CASSSSGRAPEQFF. DNA of the CDR3: TGTGCCAGCAGCTCTAGCGGGAGAGCGCCTGAGCAGTTCTTC.

This clone was found a few times. V gene TRBV3-1 (or the pseudogene TRBV3-2) combines with J gene TRBJ1-2, with no clear D. Germline V gives CDR1 LGHDT, CDR2 YNNKEL (reference sequence). The CDR3 runs to 15 residues. V gave up 4 bases and J gave up 6 bases, with 18 bases separating them. The DNA for the CDR3 is TGTGCCAGCAGCCTGGGCCGAGGCGCGGAAAATGGCTACACCTTC. As protein: CASSLGRGAENGYTF.

This chain connects TRBV9 to TRBJ1-5, with TRBD1 as a possible D gene (6 bases). Trimming took off 3 bases at V and 4 bases at J, with 8 bases between the two ends. CDR3 length: 13 residues. CDR1 is SGDLS, CDR2 YYNGEE, per germline. CDR3 amino acids: CASSAGTNQPQHF. The CDR3 coding sequence is TGTGCCAGCAGCGCCGGGACAAATCAGCCCCAGCATTTT.

V usage is TRBV19 and J usage is TRBJ2-3, with TRBD1 as a possible D gene (8 bases). V dropped 4 bases and J dropped 7 bases, with 18 bases sitting between them. The CDR3 length is 15 residues. Germline V gives CDR1 LNHDA, CDR2 SQIVND (reference sequence). The CDR3 bases are TGTGCCAGTAGTAGGGGACAGGCGGGGGAAAATACGCAGTATTTT. Protein product: CASSRGQAGENTQYF.